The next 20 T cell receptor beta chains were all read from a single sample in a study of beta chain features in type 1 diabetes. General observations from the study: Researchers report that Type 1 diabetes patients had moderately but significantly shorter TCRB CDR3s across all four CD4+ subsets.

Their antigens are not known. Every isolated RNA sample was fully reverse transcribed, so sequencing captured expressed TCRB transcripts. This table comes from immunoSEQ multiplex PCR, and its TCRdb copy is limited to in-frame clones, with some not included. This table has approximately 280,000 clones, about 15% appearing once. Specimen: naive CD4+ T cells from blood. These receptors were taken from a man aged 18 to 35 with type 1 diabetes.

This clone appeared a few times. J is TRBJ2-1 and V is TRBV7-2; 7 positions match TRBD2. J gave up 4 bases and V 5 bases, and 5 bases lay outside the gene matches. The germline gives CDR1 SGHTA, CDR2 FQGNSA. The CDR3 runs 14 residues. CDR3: CASSATSAYNEQFF. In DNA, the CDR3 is TGTGCCAGCAGCGCCACTAGCGCTTACAATGAGCAGTTCTTC.

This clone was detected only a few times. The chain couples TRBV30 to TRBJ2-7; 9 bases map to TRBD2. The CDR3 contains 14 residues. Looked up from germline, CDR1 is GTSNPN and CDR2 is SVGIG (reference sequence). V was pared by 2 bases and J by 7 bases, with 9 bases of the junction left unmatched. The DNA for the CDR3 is TGTGCCTGGAGTAACGGCGGGAGGGCCTGGGAGCAGTACTTC. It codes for CAWSNGGRAWEQYF.

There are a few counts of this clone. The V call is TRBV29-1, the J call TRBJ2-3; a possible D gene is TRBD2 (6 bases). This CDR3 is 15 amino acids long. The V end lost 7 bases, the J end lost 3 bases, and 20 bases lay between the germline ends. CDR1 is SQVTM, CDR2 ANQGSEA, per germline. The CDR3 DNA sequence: TGCAGCGCCCGCCACCGGGGAGGTAGGACAGATACGCAGTATTTT. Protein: CSARHRGGRTDTQYF.

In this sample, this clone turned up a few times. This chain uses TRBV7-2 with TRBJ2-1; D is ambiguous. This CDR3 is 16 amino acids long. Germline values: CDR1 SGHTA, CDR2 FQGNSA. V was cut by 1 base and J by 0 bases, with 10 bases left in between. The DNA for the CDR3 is TGTGCCAGCAGCTTAGTCACTCTTAGCTCCTACAATGAGCAGTTCTTC. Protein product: CASSLVTLSSYNEQFF.

Here the CDR3 reads CASRAGGSGQPQHF. The CDR3 coding sequence is TGTGCCAGCAGGGCAGGGGGCTCGGGTCAGCCCCAGCATTTT. The rearrangement joins TRBV2 to TRBJ1-5; 8 bases match TRBD1. Germline values: CDR1 SNHLY, CDR2 FYNNEI. This CDR3 region has 14 residues. V was clipped by 6 bases and J by 6 bases; unmatched bases: 7.

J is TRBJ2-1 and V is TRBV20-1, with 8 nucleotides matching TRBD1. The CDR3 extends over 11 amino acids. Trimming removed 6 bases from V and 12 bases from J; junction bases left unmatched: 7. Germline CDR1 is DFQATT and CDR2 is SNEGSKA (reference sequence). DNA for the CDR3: TGCAGTGCAGAGGACAGGGAGAGGCAGTTCTTC. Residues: CSAEDRERQFF.

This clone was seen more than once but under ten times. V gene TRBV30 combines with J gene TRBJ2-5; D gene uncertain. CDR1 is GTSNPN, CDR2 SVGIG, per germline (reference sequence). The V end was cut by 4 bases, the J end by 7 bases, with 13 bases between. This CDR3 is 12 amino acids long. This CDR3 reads CAWTYMTGTQYF. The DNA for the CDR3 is TGTGCCTGGACCTACATGACTGGGACCCAGTACTTC.

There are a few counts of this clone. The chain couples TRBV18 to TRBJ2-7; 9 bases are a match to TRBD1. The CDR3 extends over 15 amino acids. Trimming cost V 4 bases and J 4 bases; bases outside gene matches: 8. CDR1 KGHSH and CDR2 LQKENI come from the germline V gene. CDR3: CASSRTGAPGYEQYF. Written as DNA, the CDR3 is TGTGCCAGCTCACGGACAGGGGCGCCGGGATACGAGCAGTACTTC.

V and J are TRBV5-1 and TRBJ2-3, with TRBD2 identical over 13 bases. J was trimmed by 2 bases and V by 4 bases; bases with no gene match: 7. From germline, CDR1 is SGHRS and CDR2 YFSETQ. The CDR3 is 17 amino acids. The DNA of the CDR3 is TGCGCCAGCAGCCGCAAACTAGCGGGGGGGCTCACAGATACGCAGTATTTT. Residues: CASSRKLAGGLTDTQYF.

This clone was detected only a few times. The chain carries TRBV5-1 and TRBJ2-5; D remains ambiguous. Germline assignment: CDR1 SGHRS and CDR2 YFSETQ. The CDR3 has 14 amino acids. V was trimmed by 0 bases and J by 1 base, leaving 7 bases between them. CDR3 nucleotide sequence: TGCGCCAGCAGCTTGGCCAGGTCCCAAGAGACCCAGTACTTC. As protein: CASSLARSQETQYF.

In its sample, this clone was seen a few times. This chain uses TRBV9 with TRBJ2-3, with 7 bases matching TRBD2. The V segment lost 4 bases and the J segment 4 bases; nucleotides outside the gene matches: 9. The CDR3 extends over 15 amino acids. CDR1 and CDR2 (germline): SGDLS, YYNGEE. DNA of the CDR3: TGTGCCAGCAGCCCGACCAGCGGGGTGGCAGATACGCAGTATTTT. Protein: CASSPTSGVADTQYF.

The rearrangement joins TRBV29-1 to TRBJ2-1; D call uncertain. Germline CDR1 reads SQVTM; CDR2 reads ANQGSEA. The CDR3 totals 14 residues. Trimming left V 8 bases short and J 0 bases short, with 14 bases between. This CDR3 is CSSLGSSSYNEQFF. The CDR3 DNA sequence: TGCAGCTCCCTCGGGTCGTCCTCCTACAATGAGCAGTTCTTC.

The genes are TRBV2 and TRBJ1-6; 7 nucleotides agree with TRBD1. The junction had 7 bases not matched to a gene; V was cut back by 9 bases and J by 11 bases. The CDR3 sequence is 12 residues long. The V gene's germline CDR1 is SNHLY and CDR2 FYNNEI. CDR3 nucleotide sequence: TGTGCCAGTGGCTCCCAGGGGGCACCCCTCCACTTT. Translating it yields CASGSQGAPLHF.

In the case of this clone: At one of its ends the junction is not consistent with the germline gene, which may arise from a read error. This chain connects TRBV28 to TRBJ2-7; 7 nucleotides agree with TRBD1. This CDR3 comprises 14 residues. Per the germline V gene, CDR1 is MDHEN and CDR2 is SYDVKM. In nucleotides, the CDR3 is TGTGCCAGCAGTTTTGTGGGCGTTGACTCTCAGGGGGACTTC. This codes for CASSFVGVDSQGDF.

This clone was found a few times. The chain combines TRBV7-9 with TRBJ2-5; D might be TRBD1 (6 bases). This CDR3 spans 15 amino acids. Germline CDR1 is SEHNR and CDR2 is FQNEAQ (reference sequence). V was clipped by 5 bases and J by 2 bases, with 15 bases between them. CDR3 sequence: CASSAFLQGQETQYF. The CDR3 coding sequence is TGTGCCAGCAGCGCGTTCCTACAGGGTCAAGAGACCCAGTACTTC.

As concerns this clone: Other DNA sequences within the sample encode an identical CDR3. For the CDR3, the DNA is TGCAGTGCTAGGAGCTACAATGAGCAGTTCTTC. This codes for CSARSYNEQFF. J is TRBJ2-1 and V is TRBV20-1; D not certain. The V end was cut by 3 bases, the J end by 3 bases, with 3 bases between. The CDR3 has 11 amino acids. Germline V CDR1 and CDR2: DFQATT, SNEGSKA (reference sequence).

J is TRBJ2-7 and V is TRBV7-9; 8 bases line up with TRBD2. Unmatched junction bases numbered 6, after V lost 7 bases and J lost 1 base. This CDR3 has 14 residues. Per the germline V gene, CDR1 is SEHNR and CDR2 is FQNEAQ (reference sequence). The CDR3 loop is CASNHGTRSYEQYF. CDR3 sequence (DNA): TGTGCCAGCAACCACGGGACTAGATCCTACGAGCAGTACTTC.

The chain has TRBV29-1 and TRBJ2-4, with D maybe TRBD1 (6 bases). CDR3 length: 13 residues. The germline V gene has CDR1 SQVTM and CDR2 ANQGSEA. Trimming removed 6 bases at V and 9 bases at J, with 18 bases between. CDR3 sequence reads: CSVGYRDKGIQYF. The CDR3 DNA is TGCAGCGTGGGATACCGGGACAAGGGCATTCAGTACTTC.

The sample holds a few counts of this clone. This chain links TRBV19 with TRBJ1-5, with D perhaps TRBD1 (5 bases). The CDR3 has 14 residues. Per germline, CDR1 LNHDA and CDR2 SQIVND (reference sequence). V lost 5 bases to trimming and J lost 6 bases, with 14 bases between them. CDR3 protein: CASSPQGAGQPQHF. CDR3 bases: TGTGCCAGTAGTCCCCAGGGTGCCGGTCAGCCCCAGCATTTT. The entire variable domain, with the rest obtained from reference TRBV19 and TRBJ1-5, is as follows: DGGITQSPKYLFRKEGQNVTLSCEQNLNHDAMYWYRQDPGQGLRLIYYSQIVNDFQKGDIAEGYSVSREKKESFPLTVTSAQKNPTAFYLCASSPQGAGQPQHFGDGTRLSIL.

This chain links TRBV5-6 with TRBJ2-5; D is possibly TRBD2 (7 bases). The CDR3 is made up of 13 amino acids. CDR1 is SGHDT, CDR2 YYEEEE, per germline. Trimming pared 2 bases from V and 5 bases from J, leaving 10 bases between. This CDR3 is CASSFRGAETQYF. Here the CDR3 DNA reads TGTGCCAGCAGCTTTCGGGGGGCCGAGACCCAGTACTTC. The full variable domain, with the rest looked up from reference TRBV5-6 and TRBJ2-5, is DAGVTQSPTHLIKTRGQQVTLRCSPKSGHDTVSWYQQALGQGPQFIFQYYEEEERQRGNFPDRFSGHQFPNYSSELNVNALLLGDSALYLCASSFRGAETQYFGPGTRLLVL.